This entry concerns a single T cell receptor (beta chain). Its target is unknown. Those patients who had chemo-refractory metastatic non-small-cell lung cancer were given focal radiation along with CTLA-4 blockade through ipilimumab. Libraries were prepared by immunoSEQ multiplex PCR; TCRdb keeps only in-frame clonotypes and omits some of them. In the table there are about 64,000 clones, approximately 68% of which are singletons. This sample was included in a study of radiotherapy plus CTLA-4 blockade in lung cancer. On the study more broadly: Patients showed objective responses in around a sixth of cases and disease control in 30% to 40%. Study outcomes and limitations: In blood, tumor-derived TCR clones expanded after radiotherapy plus ipilimumab. With interferon-beta, early dynamics of blood T cell clones were reported to best predict response.

With 5 bases removed from V and 2 bases from J, the gap between germline ends came to 13 bases. Germline V gene sequence: CDR1 GTSNPN, CDR2 SVGIG (reference sequence). CDR3 length: 13 residues. The TCR comes from a human donor with non-small cell lung cancer whose response to radiotherapy plus ipilimumab could not be evaluated. Sample: peripheral blood, taken from a patient treated with radiotherapy plus ipilimumab. This sequence joins TRBV30 and TRBJ2-7, with a weak D call TRBD2 (6 bases). The CDR3: CAWAGRIPYEQYF. The CDR3 bases are TGTGCCTGGGCTGGGAGGATACCCTACGAGCAGTACTTC.